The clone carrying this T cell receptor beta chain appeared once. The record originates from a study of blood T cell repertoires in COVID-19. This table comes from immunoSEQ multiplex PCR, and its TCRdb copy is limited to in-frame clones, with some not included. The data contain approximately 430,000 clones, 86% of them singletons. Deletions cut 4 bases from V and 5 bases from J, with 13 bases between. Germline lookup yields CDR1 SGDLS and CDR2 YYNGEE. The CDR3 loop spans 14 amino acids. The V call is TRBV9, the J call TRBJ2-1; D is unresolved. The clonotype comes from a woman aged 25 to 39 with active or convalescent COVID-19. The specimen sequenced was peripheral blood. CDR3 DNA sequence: TGTGCCAGCAGCCCTACCGCCTTAAACAATGAGCAGTTCTTC. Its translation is CASSPTALNNEQFF.